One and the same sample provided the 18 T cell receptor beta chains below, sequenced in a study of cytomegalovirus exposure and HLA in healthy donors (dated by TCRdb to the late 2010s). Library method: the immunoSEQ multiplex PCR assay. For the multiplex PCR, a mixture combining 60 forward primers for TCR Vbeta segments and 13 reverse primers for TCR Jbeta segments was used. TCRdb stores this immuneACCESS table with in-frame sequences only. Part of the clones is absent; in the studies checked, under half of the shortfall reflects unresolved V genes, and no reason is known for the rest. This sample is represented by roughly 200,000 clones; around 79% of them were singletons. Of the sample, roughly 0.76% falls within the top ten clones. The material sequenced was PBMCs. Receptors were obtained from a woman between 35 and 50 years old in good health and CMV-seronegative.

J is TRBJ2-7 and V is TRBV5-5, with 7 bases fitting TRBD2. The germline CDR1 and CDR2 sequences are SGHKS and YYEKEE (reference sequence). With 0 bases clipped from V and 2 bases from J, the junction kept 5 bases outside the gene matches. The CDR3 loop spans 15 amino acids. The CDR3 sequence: CASSLVWGGTYEQYF. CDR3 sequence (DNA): TGTGCCAGCAGCTTGGTGTGGGGAGGGACCTACGAGCAGTACTTC.

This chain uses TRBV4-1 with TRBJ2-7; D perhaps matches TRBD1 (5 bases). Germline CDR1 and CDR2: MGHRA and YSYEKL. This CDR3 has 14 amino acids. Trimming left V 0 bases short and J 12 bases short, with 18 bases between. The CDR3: CASSQDWGPGHRYF. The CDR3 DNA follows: TGCGCCAGCAGCCAAGATTGGGGCCCCGGGCACCGGTACTTC.

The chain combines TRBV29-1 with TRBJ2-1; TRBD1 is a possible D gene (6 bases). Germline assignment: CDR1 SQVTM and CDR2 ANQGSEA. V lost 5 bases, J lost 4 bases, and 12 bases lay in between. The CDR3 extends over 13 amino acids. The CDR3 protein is CSVRTDQYNEQFF. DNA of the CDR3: TGCAGCGTTCGGACAGATCAGTACAATGAGCAGTTCTTC.

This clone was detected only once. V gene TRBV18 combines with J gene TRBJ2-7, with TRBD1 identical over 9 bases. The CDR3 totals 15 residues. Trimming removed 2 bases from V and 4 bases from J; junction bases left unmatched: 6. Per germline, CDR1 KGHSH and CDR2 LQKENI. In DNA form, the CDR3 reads TGTGCCAGCTCACCAAGGGACAGGGTAATTTACGAGCAGTACTTC. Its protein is CASSPRDRVIYEQYF.

CDR3 sequence (DNA): TGTGCCAGTAGTAAGAGTTCTCGGACAGATACGCAGTATTTT. Translation gives CASSKSSRTDTQYF. The chain links TRBV19 to TRBJ2-3; D remains ambiguous. V was clipped by 4 bases and J by 3 bases, with 11 bases between them. The CDR3 has 14 residues. Germline V lookup: CDR1 LNHDA, CDR2 SQIVND (reference sequence).

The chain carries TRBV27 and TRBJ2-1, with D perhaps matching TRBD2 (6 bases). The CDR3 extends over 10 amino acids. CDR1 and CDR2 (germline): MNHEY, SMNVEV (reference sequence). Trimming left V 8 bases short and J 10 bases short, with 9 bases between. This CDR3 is CASGAGEQFF. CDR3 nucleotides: TGTGCCAGCGGGGCGGGGGAGCAGTTCTTC.

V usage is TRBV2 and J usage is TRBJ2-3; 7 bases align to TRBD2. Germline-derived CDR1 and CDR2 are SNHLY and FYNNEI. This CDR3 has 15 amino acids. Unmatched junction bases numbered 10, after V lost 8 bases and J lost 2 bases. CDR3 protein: CASGGLWLPTDTQYF. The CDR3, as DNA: TGTGCCAGCGGGGGACTATGGCTCCCCACAGATACGCAGTATTTT. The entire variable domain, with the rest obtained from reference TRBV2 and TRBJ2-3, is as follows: EPEVTQTPSHQVTQMGQEVILRCVPISNHLYFYWYRQILGQKVEFLVSFYNNEISEKSEIFDDQFSVERPDGSNFTLKIRSTKLEDSAMYFCASGGLWLPTDTQYFGPGTRLTVL.

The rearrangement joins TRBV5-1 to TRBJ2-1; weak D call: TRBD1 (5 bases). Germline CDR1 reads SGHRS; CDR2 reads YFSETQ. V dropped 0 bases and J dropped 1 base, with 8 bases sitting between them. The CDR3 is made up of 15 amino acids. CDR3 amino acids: CASSLDQGSYNEQFF. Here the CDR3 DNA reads TGCGCCAGCAGCTTGGATCAGGGTTCCTACAATGAGCAGTTCTTC.

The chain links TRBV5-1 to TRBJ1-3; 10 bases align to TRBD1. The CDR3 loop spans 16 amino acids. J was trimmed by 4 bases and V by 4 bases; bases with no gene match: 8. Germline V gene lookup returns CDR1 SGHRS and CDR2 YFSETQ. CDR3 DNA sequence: TGCGCCAGCAGCAGACAGGGGGCCGGGGCGGGAAACACCATATATTTT. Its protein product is CASSRQGAGAGNTIYF.

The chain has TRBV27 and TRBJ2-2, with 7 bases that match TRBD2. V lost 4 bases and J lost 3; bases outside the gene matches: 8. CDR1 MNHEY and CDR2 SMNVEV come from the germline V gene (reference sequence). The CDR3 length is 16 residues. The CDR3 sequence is CASSSPSGKYTGELFF. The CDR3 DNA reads TGTGCCAGCAGTTCTCCTAGCGGTAAGTACACCGGGGAGCTGTTTTTT.

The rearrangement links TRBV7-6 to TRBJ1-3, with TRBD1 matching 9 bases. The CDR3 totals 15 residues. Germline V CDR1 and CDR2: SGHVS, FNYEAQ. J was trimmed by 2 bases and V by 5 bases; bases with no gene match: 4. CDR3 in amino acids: CASSLTGGTGNTIYF. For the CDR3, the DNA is TGTGCCAGCAGCCTAACAGGGGGCACTGGAAACACCATATATTTT.

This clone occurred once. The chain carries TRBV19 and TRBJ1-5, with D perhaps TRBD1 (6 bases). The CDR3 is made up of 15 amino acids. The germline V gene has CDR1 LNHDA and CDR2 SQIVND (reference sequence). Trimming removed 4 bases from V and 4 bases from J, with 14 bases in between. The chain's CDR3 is CASSNSGARNQPQHF. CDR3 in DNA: TGTGCCAGTAGTAATTCAGGGGCCAGGAATCAGCCCCAGCATTTT. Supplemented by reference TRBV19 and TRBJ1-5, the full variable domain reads DGGITQSPKYLFRKEGQNVTLSCEQNLNHDAMYWYRQDPGQGLRLIYYSQIVNDFQKGDIAEGYSVSREKKESFPLTVTSAQKNPTAFYLCASSNSGARNQPQHFGDGTRLSIL.

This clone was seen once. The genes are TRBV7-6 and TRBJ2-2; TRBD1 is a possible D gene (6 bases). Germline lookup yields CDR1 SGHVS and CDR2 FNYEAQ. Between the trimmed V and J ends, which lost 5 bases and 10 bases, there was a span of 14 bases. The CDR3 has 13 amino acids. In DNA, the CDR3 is TGTGCCAGCAGCCTCGGATGGGACAAGGAGCTGTTTTTT. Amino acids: CASSLGWDKELFF.

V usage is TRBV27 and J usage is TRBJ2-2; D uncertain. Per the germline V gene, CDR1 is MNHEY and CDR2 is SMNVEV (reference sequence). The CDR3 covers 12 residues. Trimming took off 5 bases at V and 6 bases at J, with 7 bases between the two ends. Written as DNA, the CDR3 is TGTGCCAGCAGTGACCTAGCCGGGGAGCTGTTTTTT. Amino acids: CASSDLAGELFF.

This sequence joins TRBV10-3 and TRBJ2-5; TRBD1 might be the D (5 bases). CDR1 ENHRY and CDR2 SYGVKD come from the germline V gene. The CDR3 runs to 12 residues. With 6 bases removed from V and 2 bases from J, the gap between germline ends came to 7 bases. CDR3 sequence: CAIRGQQETQYF. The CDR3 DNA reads TGTGCCATCAGAGGACAACAAGAGACCCAGTACTTC.

The CDR3 spells CASSLVGVGTDTQYF. CDR3 in DNA: TGTGCCAGCAGTCTGGTCGGGGTGGGCACAGATACGCAGTATTTT. The chain links TRBV14 to TRBJ2-3, with D possibly being TRBD2 (5 bases). Trimming left V 6 bases short and J 1 base short, with 14 bases between. The germline gives CDR1 SGHDN, CDR2 FVKESK. There are 15 residues in the CDR3.

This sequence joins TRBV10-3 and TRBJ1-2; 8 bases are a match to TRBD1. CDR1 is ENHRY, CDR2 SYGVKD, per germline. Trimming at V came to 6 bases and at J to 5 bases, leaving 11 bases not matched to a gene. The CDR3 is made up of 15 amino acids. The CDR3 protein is CAISTGTGDPYGYTF. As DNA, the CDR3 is TGTGCCATCAGCACCGGGACAGGAGATCCTTATGGCTACACCTTC.

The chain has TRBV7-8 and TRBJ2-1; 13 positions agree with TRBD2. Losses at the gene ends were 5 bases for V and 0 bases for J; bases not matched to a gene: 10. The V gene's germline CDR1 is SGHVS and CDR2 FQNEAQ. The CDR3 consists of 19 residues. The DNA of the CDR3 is TGTGCCAGCAGCCTGCGACTAGCGGGAGGTCCAAGCTCCTACAATGAGCAGTTCTTC. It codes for CASSLRLAGGPSSYNEQFF.